The 27 T cell receptor beta chains listed next were all sequenced from one sample in a study of blood T cell repertoires in COVID-19. Sequenced by immunoSEQ multiplex PCR; TCRdb stores in-frame clones only, minus some. The sample records 250,000 to 400,000 clones, about nine tenths being singletons. Sequencing was performed on peripheral blood. Every receptor here comes from a woman aged 25-40 years with COVID-19, enrolled during active disease.

V and J are TRBV30 and TRBJ1-1; D uncertain. Germline values: CDR1 GTSNPN, CDR2 SVGIG (reference sequence). Between the trimmed V and J ends, which lost 4 bases and 2 bases, there was a span of 14 bases. The CDR3 runs to 14 residues. CDR3 nucleotides: TGTGCCTGGACTCCCAGTTTGGCAAACACTGAAGCTTTCTTT. Its protein product is CAWTPSLANTEAFF.

Worth noting for this clone: Within the sample, other DNA sequences also encode this same CDR3. This chain joins TRBV3-1 (or the pseudogene TRBV3-2) and TRBJ1-4; D is possibly TRBD1 (6 bases). The ends were cut back, 1 base at V and 4 bases at J, with 7 bases in the middle. CDR3 length: 14 amino acids. Germline V gene lookup returns CDR1 LGHDT and CDR2 YNNKEL (reference sequence). This chain's CDR3 is CASSQGGGNEKLFF. The CDR3 DNA sequence: TGTGCCAGCAGCCAAGGAGGGGGTAATGAAAAACTGTTTTTT.

The chain joins TRBV4-1 to TRBJ1-1; the D gene is possibly TRBD1 (5 bases). The V gene lost 4 bases and the J gene lost 2 bases, with 14 bases spanning the gap. In germline, CDR1 is MGHRA, CDR2 YSYEKL. The CDR3 has 15 amino acids. CDR3 sequence reads: CASSPQGGGNTEAFF. The DNA of the CDR3 is TGCGCCAGCAGCCCCCAGGGCGGTGGAAACACTGAAGCTTTCTTT.

The V call is TRBV28, the J call TRBJ1-2, with 9 bases lining up with TRBD1. V gave up 6 bases and J gave up 5 bases; unmatched junction bases: 7. Germline CDR1 and CDR2: MDHEN and SYDVKM. This CDR3 contains 14 residues. The CDR3 sequence: CASSAGDRVYGYTF. The CDR3, as DNA: TGTGCCAGCAGCGCCGGGGACAGGGTGTATGGCTACACCTTC.

The V gene is TRBV19, the J gene TRBJ2-2; 9 positions agree with TRBD2. The V and J ends lost 5 bases and 6 bases, in that order; junction bases with no gene match: 4. This CDR3 is 14 amino acids long. Germline CDR1 is LNHDA and CDR2 is SQIVND (reference sequence). The CDR3 bases are TGTGCCAGTAGTGTCGGGACTAGCTCCGGGGAGCTGTTTTTT. Amino acids: CASSVGTSSGELFF.

This chain joins TRBV19 and TRBJ2-5, with TRBD2 identical over 10 bases. CDR3 length equals 16 residues. The junction had 8 bases not matched to a gene; V was cut back by 6 bases and J by 1 base. The germline V gene has CDR1 LNHDA and CDR2 SQIVND (reference sequence). This CDR3 is CASSLAVAGGQETQYF. CDR3 sequence (DNA): TGTGCCAGTAGCTTGGCGGTAGCGGGGGGCCAAGAGACCCAGTACTTC.

This chain uses TRBV7-2 with TRBJ2-7, with D maybe TRBD2 (6 bases). The CDR3 sequence is 13 residues long. The germline V gene has CDR1 SGHTA and CDR2 FQGNSA. Trimming took off 5 bases at V and 2 bases at J, with 10 bases between the two ends. The CDR3 coding sequence is TGTGCCAGCAGCGTGTGGACTACCTACGAGCAGTACTTC. Its protein is CASSVWTTYEQYF.

This chain links TRBV4-2 with TRBJ2-7; 7 bases line up with TRBD2. J gave up 2 bases and V 4 bases, and 5 bases lay outside the gene matches. Per germline, CDR1 LGHNA and CDR2 YNFKEQ. The CDR3 spans 14 residues. The CDR3 coding sequence is TGTGCCAGCAGCCTGGGACTATCGACCTACGAGCAGTACTTC. Protein product: CASSLGLSTYEQYF.

In its sample, this clone was seen once. J is TRBJ2-7 and V is TRBV21-1; the table's D call TRBD1 went unverified against the DNA. TRBV21-1 is noted as a pseudogene. The CDR3 is 16 amino acids. The CDR3 is CASSKGEDRGLYEQYF. CDR3 sequence (DNA): TGTGCCAGCAGCAAAGGAGAAGACAGGGGGCTATACGAGCAGTACTTC.

V gene TRBV6-8 combines with J gene TRBJ1-4; D might be TRBD1 (6 bases). Between the trimmed V and J ends, which lost 7 bases and 5 bases, there was a span of 17 bases. The CDR3 is made up of 15 amino acids. Germline CDR1 MNHGY, CDR2 SAAAGT. DNA for the CDR3: TGTGCCAGCAAGCACACAGGGTACGAGAATGAAAAACTGTTTTTT. This translates into CASKHTGYENEKLFF.

The DNA for the CDR3 is TGTGCCAGCAGCCTAACCGGACAGTCCAACACTGAAGCTTTCTTT. Its translation: CASSLTGQSNTEAFF. V and J are TRBV14 and TRBJ1-1, with D maybe TRBD1 (6 bases). Trimming removed 4 bases from V and 2 bases from J, with 14 bases in between. Germline assignment: CDR1 SGHDN and CDR2 FVKESK. This CDR3 has 15 residues.

The V gene is TRBV30, the J gene TRBJ1-1; 7 nucleotides align to TRBD1. Germline V gene sequence: CDR1 GTSNPN, CDR2 SVGIG (reference sequence). The CDR3 runs to 14 residues. V lost 3 bases and J lost 5; bases outside the gene matches: 9. CDR3 nucleotide sequence: TGTGCCTGGAGCCCGAAGGGGGCGAGGACTGAAGCTTTCTTT. This translates into CAWSPKGARTEAFF.

This clone was detected only a few times. V usage is TRBV5-4 and J usage is TRBJ1-2; 10 bases are shared with TRBD1. Germline assignment: CDR1 SGHNT and CDR2 YYREEE (reference sequence). The CDR3 has 17 residues. The junction had 9 bases not matched to a gene; V was cut back by 3 bases and J by 1 base. For the CDR3, the DNA is TGTGCCAGCAGCTCCAGGGACAGGGGAGGCGGTAACTATGGCTACACCTTC. It specifies CASSSRDRGGGNYGYTF.

This clone appeared many times. The CDR3: CATSRGGPQGLYGYTF. In DNA, the CDR3 is TGTGCCACCAGCAGGGGGGGGCCGCAGGGACTCTATGGCTACACCTTC. The rearrangement uses TRBV15 and TRBJ1-2; maybe TRBD1 (6 bases). The germline gives CDR1 LNHNV, CDR2 YYDKDF (reference sequence). This CDR3 is built from 16 residues. V shed 3 bases and J shed 4 bases, with 18 bases lying between them.

V usage is TRBV5-6 and J usage is TRBJ1-4; TRBD1 aligns across 7 bases. This CDR3 comprises 18 residues. V was clipped by 4 bases and J by 3 bases; unmatched bases: 15. Looked up from germline, CDR1 is SGHDT and CDR2 is YYEEEE. CDR3 residues: CASSMGQISGQPNEKLFF. The CDR3 region has the DNA TGTGCCAGCAGCATGGGCCAGATATCGGGACAGCCTAATGAAAAACTGTTTTTT.

The chain carries TRBV7-8 and TRBJ1-2; 9 nucleotides line up with TRBD1. After removal of 0 bases from V and 4 bases from J, the junction contained 3 bases not matched to a gene. Germline CDR1 SGHVS, CDR2 FQNEAQ. This CDR3 contains 15 residues. In DNA form, the CDR3 reads TGTGCCAGCAGCTTAGCTGGGACAGGGACCTATGGCTACACCTTC. It translates to CASSLAGTGTYGYTF.

This chain links TRBV7-2 with TRBJ2-1; maybe TRBD2 (5 bases). V was trimmed by 5 bases and J by 4 bases, leaving 15 bases between them. In germline, CDR1 is SGHTA, CDR2 FQGNSA. CDR3 size: 15 residues. CDR3 coding DNA: TGTGCCAGCAGCCCGACGAGGGATCAATACAATGAGCAGTTCTTC. It encodes CASSPTRDQYNEQFF.

V gene TRBV24-1 combines with J gene TRBJ1-2; TRBD1 matches at 7 bases. Germline V gives CDR1 KGHDR, CDR2 SFDVKD. After removal of 10 bases from V and 9 bases from J, the junction contained 13 bases not matched to a gene. The CDR3 runs 13 residues. CDR3: CATVDRQGDRYTF. DNA for the CDR3: TGTGCCACTGTGGATAGACAGGGAGATCGCTACACCTTC.

The chain carries TRBV10-2 and TRBJ2-1; weak D call: TRBD2 (6 bases). The ends were cut back, 8 bases at V and 7 bases at J, with 6 bases in the middle. The CDR3 is made up of 10 amino acids. Germline CDR1 and CDR2: WSHSY and SAAADI. The CDR3 DNA is TGCGCCAGCGGGGGGAATGAGCAGTTCTTC. This codes for CASGGNEQFF.

This clone has only one observation. V usage is TRBV11-3 and J usage is TRBJ1-5; weak D call: TRBD1 (6 bases). In germline, CDR1 is SGHNT, CDR2 YENEEA. The CDR3 loop spans 14 amino acids. The V end was cut by 4 bases, the J end by 4 bases, with 11 bases between. The CDR3: CASSSAGANQPQHF. Written as DNA, the CDR3 is TGTGCCAGCAGCTCAGCGGGGGCTAATCAGCCCCAGCATTTT. The complete variable domain, with remaining parts taken from reference TRBV11-3 and TRBJ1-5, reads EAGVVQSPRYKIIEKKQPVAFWCNPISGHNTLYWYLQNLGQGPELLIRYENEEAVDDSQLPKDRFSAERLKGVDSTLKIQPAELGDSAVYLCASSSAGANQPQHFGDGTRLSIL.

The chain links TRBV9 to TRBJ2-1; D possibly corresponds to TRBD2 (6 bases). V lost 5 bases and J 9 bases, leaving 12 bases between the germline ends. Germline values: CDR1 SGDLS, CDR2 YYNGEE. This CDR3 region has 12 residues. Here the CDR3 reads CASSAGGAEQFF. The CDR3, as DNA: TGTGCCAGCAGTGCGGGCGGGGCTGAGCAGTTCTTC.

This clone was observed many times. Distinct nucleotide sequences in the sample also encode this CDR3. The chain joins TRBV19 to TRBJ1-5; no clear D. CDR1 LNHDA and CDR2 SQIVND come from the germline V gene (reference sequence). The CDR3 contains 15 residues. Between the trimmed V and J ends, which lost 2 bases and 0 bases, there was a span of 8 bases. The CDR3 sequence is CASSITAHSNQPQHF. Written as DNA, the CDR3 is TGTGCCAGTAGTATAACAGCACATAGCAATCAGCCCCAGCATTTT.

The chain carries TRBV19 and TRBJ2-3; TRBD2 matches 9 bases. The junction had 2 bases not matched to a gene; V was cut back by 4 bases and J by 6 bases. CDR3 length: 13 amino acids. CDR1 is LNHDA, CDR2 SQIVND, per germline (reference sequence). The CDR3 DNA sequence: TGTGCCAGTAGTACCAGCGGGGGGGATACGCAGTATTTT. This codes for CASSTSGGDTQYF.

V and J are TRBV27 and TRBJ2-5; 9 positions agree with TRBD2. V was pared by 6 bases and J by 2 bases, with 10 bases of the junction left unmatched. This CDR3 has 16 amino acids. Germline V CDR1 and CDR2: MNHEY, SMNVEV (reference sequence). The CDR3 is CASSSQRGAPQETQYF. DNA of the CDR3: TGTGCCAGCAGCTCCCAGCGGGGGGCCCCTCAAGAGACCCAGTACTTC.

As regards this clone: Other DNA sequences in the sample encode the same CDR3. The chain couples TRBV6-1 to TRBJ2-7; TRBD1 agrees at 10 bases. Germline V gene lookup returns CDR1 MNHNS and CDR2 SASEGT. The CDR3 sequence is 15 residues long. V lost 3 bases, J lost 5 bases, and 7 bases stayed unmatched. The CDR3 sequence is CASSEGQGKGDEQYV. DNA for the CDR3: TGTGCCAGCAGTGAGGGACAGGGGAAGGGAGACGAGCAGTACGTC.

The chain recombines TRBV10-3 with TRBJ1-6; 7 bases line up with TRBD1. Per the germline V gene, CDR1 is ENHRY and CDR2 is SYGVKD. With 4 bases clipped from V and 14 bases from J, the junction kept 14 bases outside the gene matches. The CDR3 runs to 15 residues. The CDR3 loop reads CAISGDRAGGGSLHF. The CDR3 bases are TGTGCCATCAGTGGGGACAGAGCCGGAGGTGGGTCCCTCCACTTT.

The chain couples TRBV11-3 to TRBJ2-3, with a tentative D call TRBD2 (6 bases). The CDR3 is made up of 13 amino acids. V was pared by 3 bases and J by 4 bases, with 8 bases between. Germline loops: CDR1 SGHNT, CDR2 YENEEA. CDR3 sequence: CASSLGGADTQYF. CDR3 coding DNA: TGTGCCAGCAGCTTGGGCGGGGCAGATACGCAGTATTTT.